The rows below give T cell receptor beta chains drawn from one sample of a study of human versus mouse CDR3 diversity and MHC coevolution. Some clones are missing from TCRdb's copy, which holds only in-frame ones; the method was immunoSEQ multiplex PCR. The sample has tens of thousands of clones; roughly 93% are singletons. The sample comprised naive CD4+ T cells from blood. The receptors stem from a person aged 55 to 70 in good health. Each CDR3 is given with its conserved first and last residue. A D gene is named only where the DNA matches it firmly. Size tells how often a clone was seen (once, few, many) or the class of an expanded clone, and some rows leave it out.

D gene: TRBD1; clone size: NA; V gene: TRBV27; J gene: TRBJ1-6; CDR3 DNA: TGTGCCAGCAGTTTTTGGGGGACGGGGACAGGCAATTCACCCCTCCACTTT; CDR3 protein: CASSFWGTGTGNSPLHF
D gene: TRBD2; clone size: NA; V gene: TRBV5-1; J gene: TRBJ2-7; CDR3 DNA: TGCGCCAGCAGCCCGGCCGGGACTAGGGGGTACGAGCAGTACTTC; CDR3 protein: CASSPAGTRGYEQYF
D gene: TRBD2; clone size: NA; V gene: TRBV9; J gene: TRBJ2-5; CDR3 DNA: TGTGCCAGCAGCGTAGCGACTAGCGTCCAAGAGACCCAGTACTTC; CDR3 protein: CASSVATSVQETQYF
D gene: NA; clone size: NA; V gene: TRBV15; J gene: TRBJ2-1; CDR3 DNA: TGTGCCACCAGCAGAGATTTAGCCGGGAACTCCTACAATGAGCAGTTCTTC; CDR3 protein: CATSRDLAGNSYNEQFF
D gene: NA; clone size: NA; V gene: TRBV13; J gene: TRBJ2-7; CDR3 DNA: TGTGCCAGCAGTTTAAGGGGGAGGGGGACCTACGAGCAGTACTTC; CDR3 protein: CASSLRGRGTYEQYF
D gene: TRBD2; clone size: NA; V gene: TRBV6-5; J gene: TRBJ2-1; CDR3 DNA: TGTGCCAGCACCCAGCGGGAATCCTACAATGAGCAGTTCTTC; CDR3 protein: CASTQRESYNEQFF
D gene: TRBD1; clone size: NA; V gene: TRBV5-1; J gene: TRBJ1-4; CDR3 DNA: TGCGCCAGCAGCCCGGGGACAGATACAACTAATGAAAAACTGTTTTTT; CDR3 protein: CASSPGTDTTNEKLFF
D gene: NA; clone size: NA; V gene: TRBV29-1; J gene: TRBJ2-5; CDR3 DNA: TGCAGCGTCACACATTCAGAGACCCAGTACTTC; CDR3 protein: CSVTHSETQYF
D gene: TRBD2; clone size: NA; V gene: TRBV18; J gene: TRBJ2-1; CDR3 DNA: TGTGCCAGCTCACTGATTGGGACTAGCGGGGAGTACAATGAGCAGTTCTTC; CDR3 protein: CASSLIGTSGEYNEQFF
D gene: TRBD2; clone size: NA; V gene: TRBV6-1; J gene: TRBJ2-1; CDR3 DNA: TGTGCCAGCAGTGAAGCGCGTCTAGCGGGAGGATACAATGAGCAGTTCTTC; CDR3 protein: CASSEARLAGGYNEQFF
D gene: NA; clone size: NA; V gene: TRBV12-1; J gene: TRBJ2-7; CDR3 DNA: TGTGCCAGCAGCTTTTTGGGACAGGCCGAGCAGTACTTC; CDR3 protein: CASSFLGQAEQYF
D gene: NA; clone size: NA; V gene: TRBV5-4; J gene: TRBJ1-1; CDR3 DNA: TGTGCCAGCAGCCTTCAGGGTAACACTGAAGCTTTCTTT; CDR3 protein: CASSLQGNTEAFF
D gene: TRBD2; clone size: once; V gene: TRBV5-8; J gene: TRBJ2-3; CDR3 DNA: TGTGCCAGCAGCCGGGGACTAGCGGAGTTCACAGATACGCAGTATTTT; CDR3 protein: CASSRGLAEFTDTQYF
D gene: NA; clone size: NA; V gene: TRBV2; J gene: TRBJ1-5; CDR3 DNA: TGTGCCAGCAGTGAAACGGCCGGGGGTGCCAATCAGCCCCAGCATTTT; CDR3 protein: CASSETAGGANQPQHF
D gene: NA; clone size: once; V gene: TRBV18; J gene: TRBJ2-1; CDR3 DNA: TGTGCCAGCTCACCGGAGTCAAATGAGCAGTTCTTC; CDR3 protein: CASSPESNEQFF
D gene: TRBD1; clone size: NA; V gene: TRBV5-4; J gene: TRBJ2-1; CDR3 DNA: TGTGCCAGCAGCTTGGACTGGGACAGCGAGCAGTTCTTC; CDR3 protein: CASSLDWDSEQFF
D gene: NA; clone size: NA; V gene: TRBV11-3; J gene: TRBJ1-1; CDR3 DNA: TGTGCCAGCAGCTTTACAGGCTCGAACACTGAAGCTTTCTTT; CDR3 protein: CASSFTGSNTEAFF
D gene: TRBD2; clone size: NA; V gene: TRBV30; J gene: TRBJ2-7; CDR3 DNA: TGTGCCTGGGGACTAGCGGGACGGAGGTACGAGCAGTACTTC; CDR3 protein: CAWGLAGRRYEQYF